This paragraph covers one T cell receptor (beta chain) sequence. Antigen: not known. Other DNA sequences in this sample translate to the same CDR3. Replicate PCRs from sorted subsets contained around 200 ng DNA, which is 29,000 or so T cell genomes. Sequencing used immunoSEQ multiplex PCR; TCRdb keeps in-frame clones, though not all of them. The repertoire holds about 2.5 million clones, with approximately 90% as singletons. The data originate from a study of shared clonotypes between healthy human individuals. V lost 1 base, J lost 5 bases, and 8 bases lay in between. CDR3 size: 13 residues. In germline, CDR1 is SGHVS, CDR2 FQNEAQ. Study results and limitations: It was only blood that was sampled, and tissue repertoires likely differ. Relative to clonotypes present in all four donors, those not shared had lower generation probabilities.

The receptor's source is a man between 18 and 29 years old in good health. Some clones in this sample may be carry-over from other donors' samples. The sequenced material came from naive CD4+ T cells from PBMCs. Subset defined: CD45RA+ positively selected. The chain carries TRBV7-8 and TRBJ2-5, with no clear D. DNA for the CDR3: TGTGCCAGCAGCTTAGTTAGGGCGGAGACCCAGTACTTC. It yields the protein CASSLVRAETQYF.